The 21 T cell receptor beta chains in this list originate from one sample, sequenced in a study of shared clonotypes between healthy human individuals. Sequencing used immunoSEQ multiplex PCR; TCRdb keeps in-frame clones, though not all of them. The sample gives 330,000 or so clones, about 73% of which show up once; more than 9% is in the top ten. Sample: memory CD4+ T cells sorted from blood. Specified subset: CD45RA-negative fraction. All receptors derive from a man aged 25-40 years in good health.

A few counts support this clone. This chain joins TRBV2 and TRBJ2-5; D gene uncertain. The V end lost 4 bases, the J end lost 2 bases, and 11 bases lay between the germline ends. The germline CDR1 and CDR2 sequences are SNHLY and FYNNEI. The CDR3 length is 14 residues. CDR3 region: CASSASLSQETQYF. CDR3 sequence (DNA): TGTGCCAGCAGTGCCAGTTTAAGTCAAGAGACCCAGTACTTC.

CDR3 sequence (DNA): TGTGCCAGCAGTAGACAGGGCTATGAGCAGTTCTTC. It encodes CASSRQGYEQFF. The V call is TRBV2, the J call TRBJ2-1; TRBD1 matches at 7 bases. V shed 5 bases and J 8 bases; nucleotides not matched to a gene: 3. Germline lookup yields CDR1 SNHLY and CDR2 FYNNEI. The CDR3 loop spans 12 amino acids.

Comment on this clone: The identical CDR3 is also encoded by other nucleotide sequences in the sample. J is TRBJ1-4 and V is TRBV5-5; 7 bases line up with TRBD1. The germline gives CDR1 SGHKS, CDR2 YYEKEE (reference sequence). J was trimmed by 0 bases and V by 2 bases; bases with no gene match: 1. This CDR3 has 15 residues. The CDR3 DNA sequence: TGTGCCAGCAGCTTACAGGGGACAACTAATGAAAAACTGTTTTTT. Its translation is CASSLQGTTNEKLFF.

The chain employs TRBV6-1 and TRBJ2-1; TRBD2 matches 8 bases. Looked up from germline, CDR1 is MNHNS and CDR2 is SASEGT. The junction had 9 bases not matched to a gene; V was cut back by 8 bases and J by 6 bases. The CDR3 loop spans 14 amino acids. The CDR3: CASCPGTRINEQFF. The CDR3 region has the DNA TGTGCCAGCTGTCCGGGGACTAGAATCAATGAGCAGTTCTTC.

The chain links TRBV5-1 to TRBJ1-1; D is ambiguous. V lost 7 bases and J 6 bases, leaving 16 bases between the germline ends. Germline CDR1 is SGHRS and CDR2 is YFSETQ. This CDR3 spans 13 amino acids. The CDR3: CASAPGHSPEAFF. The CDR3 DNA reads TGCGCCAGCGCCCCTGGGCATTCTCCTGAAGCTTTCTTT.

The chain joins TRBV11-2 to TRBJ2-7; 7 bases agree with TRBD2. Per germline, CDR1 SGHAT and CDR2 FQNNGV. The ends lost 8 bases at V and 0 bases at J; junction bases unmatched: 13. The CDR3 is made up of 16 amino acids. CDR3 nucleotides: TGTGCCAGCGCGGTGAATCTAGCGGCCAGCTCCTACGAGCAGTACTTC. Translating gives CASAVNLAASSYEQYF.

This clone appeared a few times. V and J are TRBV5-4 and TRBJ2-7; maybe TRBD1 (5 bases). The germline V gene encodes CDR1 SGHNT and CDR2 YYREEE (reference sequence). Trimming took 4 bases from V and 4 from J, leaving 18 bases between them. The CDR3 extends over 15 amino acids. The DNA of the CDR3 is TGTGCCAGCAGCCAGGATCTGACCAAGGGGTACGAGCAGTACTTC. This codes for CASSQDLTKGYEQYF. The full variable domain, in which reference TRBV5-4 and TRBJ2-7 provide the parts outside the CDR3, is ETGVTQSPTHLIKTRGQQVTLRCSSQSGHNTVSWYQQALGQGPQFIFQYYREEENGRGNFPPRFSGLQFPNYSSELNVNALELDDSALYLCASSQDLTKGYEQYFGPGTRLTVT.

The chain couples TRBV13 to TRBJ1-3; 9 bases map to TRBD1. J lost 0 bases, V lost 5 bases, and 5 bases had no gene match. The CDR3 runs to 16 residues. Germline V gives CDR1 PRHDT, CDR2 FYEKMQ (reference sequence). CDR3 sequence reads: CASSRGTGFSGNTIYF. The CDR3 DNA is TGTGCCAGCAGCCGAGGGACAGGGTTCTCTGGAAACACCATATATTTT. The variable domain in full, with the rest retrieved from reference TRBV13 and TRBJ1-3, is AAGVIQSPRHLIKEKRETATLKCYPIPRHDTVYWYQQGPGQDPQFLISFYEKMQSDKGSIPDRFSAQQFSDYHSELNMSSLELGDSALYFCASSRGTGFSGNTIYFGEGSWLTVV.

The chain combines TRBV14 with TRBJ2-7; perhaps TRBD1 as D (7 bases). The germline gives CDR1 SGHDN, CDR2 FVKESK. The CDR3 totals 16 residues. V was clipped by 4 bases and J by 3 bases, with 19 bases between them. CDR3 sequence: CASSPNRGGLSYEQYF. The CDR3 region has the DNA TGTGCCAGCAGCCCTAACAGGGGAGGTTTAAGCTACGAGCAGTACTTC. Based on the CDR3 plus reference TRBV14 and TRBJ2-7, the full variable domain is EAGVTQFPSHSVIEKGQTVTLRCDPISGHDNLYWYRRVMGKEIKFLLHFVKESKQDESGMPNNRFLAERTGGTYSTLKVQPAELEDSGVYFCASSPNRGGLSYEQYFGPGTRLTVT.

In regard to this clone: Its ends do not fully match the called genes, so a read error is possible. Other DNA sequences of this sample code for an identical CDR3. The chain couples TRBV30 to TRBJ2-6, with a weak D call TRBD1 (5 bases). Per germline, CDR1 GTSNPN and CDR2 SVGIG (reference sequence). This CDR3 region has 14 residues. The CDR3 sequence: CAWTTVSGANVLTF. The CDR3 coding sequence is TGTGCCTGGACTACAGTATCTGGGGCCAACGTCCTGACCTTC.

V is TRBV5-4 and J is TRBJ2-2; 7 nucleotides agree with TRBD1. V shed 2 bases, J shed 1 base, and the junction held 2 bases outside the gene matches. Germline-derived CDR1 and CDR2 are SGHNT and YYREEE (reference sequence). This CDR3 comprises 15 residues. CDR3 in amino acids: CASSFWDRNTGELFF. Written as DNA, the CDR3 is TGTGCCAGCAGCTTTTGGGACAGGAACACCGGGGAGCTGTTTTTT. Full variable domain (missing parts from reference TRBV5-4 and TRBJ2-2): ETGVTQSPTHLIKTRGQQVTLRCSSQSGHNTVSWYQQALGQGPQFIFQYYREEENGRGNFPPRFSGLQFPNYSSELNVNALELDDSALYLCASSFWDRNTGELFFGEGSRLTVL.

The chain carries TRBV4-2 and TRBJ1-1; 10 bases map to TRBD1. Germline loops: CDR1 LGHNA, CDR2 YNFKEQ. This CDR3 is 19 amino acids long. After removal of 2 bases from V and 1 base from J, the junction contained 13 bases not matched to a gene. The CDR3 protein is CASSQRPADRGTKNTEAFF. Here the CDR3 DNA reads TGTGCCAGCAGCCAAAGACCCGCGGACAGGGGGACGAAGAACACTGAAGCTTTCTTT.

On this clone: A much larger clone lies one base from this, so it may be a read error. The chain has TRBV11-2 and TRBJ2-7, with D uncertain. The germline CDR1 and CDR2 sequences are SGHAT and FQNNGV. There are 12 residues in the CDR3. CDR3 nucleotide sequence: TGTGTCAGCAGCTCCGCAATTGGCGAGCAGTACTTC. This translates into CVSSSAIGEQYF.

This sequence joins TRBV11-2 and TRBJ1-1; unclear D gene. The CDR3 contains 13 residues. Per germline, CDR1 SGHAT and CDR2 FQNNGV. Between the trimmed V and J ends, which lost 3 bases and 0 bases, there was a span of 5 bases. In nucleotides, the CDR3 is TGTGCCAGCAGCTTCCAGGTGAACACTGAAGCTTTCTTT. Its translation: CASSFQVNTEAFF.

This CDR3 is CARGLGTSGTQATDTQYF. Here the CDR3 DNA reads TGTGCCAGGGGGTTAGGGACTAGCGGGACCCAGGCCACAGATACGCAGTATTTT. This chain links TRBV6-7 with TRBJ2-3; 13 nucleotides agree with TRBD2. TRBV6-7 is known as an ORF, though its function is uncertain. Trimming at V came to 9 bases and at J to 2 bases, leaving 14 bases not matched to a gene. The CDR3 totals 18 residues.

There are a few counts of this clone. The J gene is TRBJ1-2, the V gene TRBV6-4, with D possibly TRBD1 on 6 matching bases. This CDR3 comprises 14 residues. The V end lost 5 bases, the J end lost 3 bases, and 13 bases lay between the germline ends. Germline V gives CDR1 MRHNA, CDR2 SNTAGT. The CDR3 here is CASSPGGHDYGYTF. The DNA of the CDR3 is TGTGCCAGCAGTCCCGGGGGGCACGACTATGGCTACACCTTC.

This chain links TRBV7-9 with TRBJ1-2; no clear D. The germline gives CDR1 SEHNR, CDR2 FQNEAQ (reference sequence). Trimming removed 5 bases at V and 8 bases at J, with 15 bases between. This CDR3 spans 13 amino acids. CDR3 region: CASSQGGERGYTF. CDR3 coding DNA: TGTGCCAGCAGCCAAGGCGGGGAACGGGGCTACACCTTC.

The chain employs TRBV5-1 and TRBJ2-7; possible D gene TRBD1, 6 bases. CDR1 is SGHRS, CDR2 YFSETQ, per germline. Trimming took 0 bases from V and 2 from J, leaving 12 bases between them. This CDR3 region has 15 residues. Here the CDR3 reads CASSLATGTPYEQYF. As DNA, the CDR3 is TGCGCCAGCAGCTTGGCCACAGGGACCCCCTACGAGCAGTACTTC.

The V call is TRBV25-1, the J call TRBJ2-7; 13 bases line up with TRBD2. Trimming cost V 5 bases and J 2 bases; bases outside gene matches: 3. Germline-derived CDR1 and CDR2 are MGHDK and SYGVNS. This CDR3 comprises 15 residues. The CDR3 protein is CASSLGLAGPYEQYF. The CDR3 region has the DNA TGTGCCAGCAGTTTGGGACTAGCGGGACCCTACGAGCAGTACTTC.

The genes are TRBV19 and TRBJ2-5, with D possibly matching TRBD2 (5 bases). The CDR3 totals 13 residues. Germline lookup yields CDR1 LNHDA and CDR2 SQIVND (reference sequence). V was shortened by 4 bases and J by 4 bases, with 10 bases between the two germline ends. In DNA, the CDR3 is TGTGCCAGTAGTAAGGACGGAGGAGAGACCCAGTACTTC. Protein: CASSKDGGETQYF. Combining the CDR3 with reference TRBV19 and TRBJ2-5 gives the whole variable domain DGGITQSPKYLFRKEGQNVTLSCEQNLNHDAMYWYRQDPGQGLRLIYYSQIVNDFQKGDIAEGYSVSREKKESFPLTVTSAQKNPTAFYLCASSKDGGETQYFGPGTRLLVL.

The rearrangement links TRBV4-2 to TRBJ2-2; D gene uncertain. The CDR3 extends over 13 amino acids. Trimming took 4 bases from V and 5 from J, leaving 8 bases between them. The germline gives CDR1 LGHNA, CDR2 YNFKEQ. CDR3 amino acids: CASSPTVTGELFF. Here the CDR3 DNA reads TGTGCCAGCAGCCCCACAGTTACCGGGGAGCTGTTTTTT.